The T cell receptor (beta chain) under discussion was sequenced for a study of cytotoxic CD8 clonotypes in ibrutinib-treated CLL (dated by TCRdb to the early 2020s). Looking at the study overall: The cohort had 11 relapsed/refractory and around 15 treatment-naive patients; fewer than 18 were IGHV unmutated. Longitudinal samples were obtainable from about 30% of the roughly 90 participants in the trial. Response samples were obtained after a median of around 11 months of treatment, with a range of about 6 to 40 months. Cryopreserved peripheral blood mononuclear cells were collected before treatment, at response, and at either disease progression or sustained remission. Responses were partial in around 24 patients and complete in 2; after median approximately 5.5 years follow-up, roughly 14 stayed in remission and about twelve progressed. An average of about 260,000 productive templates and about 100,000 productive rearrangements was obtained per sample. Every remission and progressive disease sample was obtained while ibrutinib was still being received by the patients.

CDR1 and CDR2 are read off the germline V gene as SGHTA and FQGNSA. CDR3 length: 16 amino acids, cysteine to phenylalanine. Kept here is only the CDR3 DNA, which spans 48 bases and is read in frame from base 1. At the junction V is shortened by 4 bases and J by 3 bases; bases outside the gene matches: 3. The sample's time point label is to be understood as: roughly 12 months on ibrutinib. For TCR beta library preparation, around 2 micrograms of genomic DNA were isolated from cryopreserved PBMCs. High-throughput TCR beta sequencing was performed on longitudinal blood samples from CLL patients receiving ibrutinib monotherapy. The patients took part in an open-label, single-center phase 2 trial of ibrutinib monotherapy. This clone appeared a single time. Its binding antigen is unknown. The sample holds no much larger clone one base away, and base qualities are not on file. Findings and caveats that apply to the study as a whole: Public clonotypes were found to be uncommon and were observed to contract or remain stable during treatment; the increase in clonality was shown to reflect expansion of private clonotypes at ibrutinib response. Baseline clonality was found to be higher than that of age-matched healthy donors and was strongly correlated with circulating CD8+ T-cell counts. Lymph node repertoires were not examined, and the timing of sampling was not matched between patients in sustained remission and those whose disease progressed. Clonality rose at ibrutinib response, remained stable during sustained remission, and dropped back toward baseline at progression.

Each clonotype received, on average, around 10x coverage in deep resolution sequencing performed on a MiSeq, where the target depth lay between 1 in 1 million and 1 in 200,000 T cells. The immunoSEQ hsTCRB Kit was used to generate the TCR beta libraries. In the paper's pipeline: Data were analyzed with ImmunoSEQ Data Assistant and ImmunoSEQ Analyzer, with V, D and J genes assigned per IMGT definitions. Clonality, with values ranging from 0 to 1, was calculated as one minus the normalized Shannon entropy of productive rearrangement frequencies. Only overrepresented clonotypes making up at least 0.05% of each patient's repertoire were included in the public clonotype analysis. Repertoires from approximately 12 age-matched healthy donors in immuneACCESS were used as clonality controls. Sourced from immuneACCESS, this table was stored by TCRdb with only in-frame sequences that have V and J called. A share of the clones is absent; for the studies checked, an unresolved V gene accounts for under half, and the remainder has no known explanation. The D gene and trimming were derived from the DNA, and the V and J assignments and clone size from that table. This sample comprises approximately 50,000 clones, roughly two thirds of them detected only once. The ten biggest clones cover 10% to 15% of the sample.

The chain joins TRBV7-2 to TRBJ2-1, with 13 junctional bases fitting TRBD2. The material sequenced was PBMCs, taken after 12 months of ibrutinib treatment. The receptor was isolated from a human donor with chronic lymphocytic leukemia. The CDR3 protein: CASSSRTSGSYNEQFF. The sequenced DNA: TGTGCCAGCAGCTCGCGGACTAGCGGGAGCTACAATGAGCAGTTCTTC.